Described below is a single TCR beta chain sequence and its context. Its specificity is unknown. These data come from a study of cytomegalovirus exposure and HLA in healthy donors. Study-level points and caveats: Later on, a genetic analysis was performed. It linked a missense variant in DCLRE1C with V- and J-gene trimming of TCR beta. An analysis done earlier found most TCR beta V segments productive about 90% or about 30% of the time. In a later analysis, at a false discovery rate of 0.05, roughly 17,000 TCR beta sequences matched HLA alleles. Specificity for CMV antigens was confirmed in vitro for a few of the CMV-associated chains.

Germline lookup yields CDR1 SGHRS and CDR2 YFSETQ. This CDR3 is built from 11 residues. V was trimmed by 4 bases and J by 9 bases, leaving 10 bases between them. Primers: 60 Vbeta forward and 13 Jbeta reverse. Some clones are missing from TCRdb's copy, which holds only in-frame ones; the method was immunoSEQ multiplex PCR. The sample consists of 85,000 to 100,000 clones, about 80% of them appearing once. The receptor was isolated from a male donor in good health and CMV-seropositive. V is TRBV5-1 and J is TRBJ1-2; D might be TRBD1 (6 bases). The material sequenced was PBMCs. The CDR3 is CASSTDRSYTF. The CDR3 coding sequence is TGCGCCAGCAGCACGGACAGAAGCTACACCTTC. Complete variable domain (other parts from reference TRBV5-1 and TRBJ1-2): KAGVTQTPRYLIKTRGQQVTLSCSPISGHRSVSWYQQTPGQGLQFLFEYFSETQRNKGNFPGRFSGRQFSNSRSEMNVSTLELGDSALYLCASSTDRSYTFGSGTRLTVV.